The 25 T cell receptor beta chains below all came from one sample that was sequenced in a study of tumor-infiltrating lymphocytes in oesophageal squamous cell carcinoma. TCRdb fed the PCR reads into MiXCR, producing one record per CDR3 protein. The sample comprises roughly 18,000 distinct CDR3 sequences, less than 50% of which are singletons, and roughly 26% rests with the top ten. The sample taken for sequencing was esophageal tumor tissue. These receptors were collected from a male donor with esophageal squamous cell carcinoma.

This clonotype was detected ten times or more. J is TRBJ2-5 and V is TRBV5-8; TRBD2 agrees at 7 bases. CDR1 and CDR2 from the germline V gene are SGHTS and YDEGEE. The J segment lost 2 bases and the V segment lost 2 bases, leaving 9 bases of the junction unmatched. CDR3 length: 16 amino acids. The CDR3 spells CASSLGSSGSQETQYF. Here the CDR3 DNA reads TGTGCCAGCAGCTTAGGGAGTAGCGGGTCTCAAGAGACCCAGTACTTC.

This clonotype has a handful of counts. Likely a read error: the CDR3 ends without its conserved phenylalanine or tryptophan. The DNA is left out, because the CDR3 cannot be placed on it with certainty; the CDR3 is given as TCRdb lists it. CDR3 protein: CASSGGADNEQYFGN. The V gene is TRBV6-1, the J gene TRBJ2-1; the tabulated D call, TRBD2, remains unverified against the DNA. The CDR3 totals 15 residues, both ends included. Germline CDR1 is MNHNS and CDR2 is SASEGT.

V usage is TRBV7-6 and J usage is TRBJ2-6; D remains unclear. V lost 4 bases and J lost 7, with 8 bases in between. Germline-derived CDR1 and CDR2 are SGHVS and FNYEAQ. The CDR3 is made up of 13 amino acids. The CDR3 DNA reads as TGTGCCAGCAGCTCGATGGCAGCCAACGTCCTGACTTTC. Its translation: CASSSMAANVLTF. Full variable domain (outside the CDR3, taken from reference TRBV7-6 and TRBJ2-6): GAGVSQSPRYKVTKRGQDVALRCDPISGHVSLYWYRQALGQGPEFLTYFNYEAQQDKSGLPNDRFSAERPEGSISTLTIQRTEQRDSAMYRCASSSMAANVLTFGAGSRLTVL.

The sample holds many counts of this clonotype. This chain connects TRBV10-1 to TRBJ2-7; D perhaps matches TRBD1 (5 bases). Germline CDR1 and CDR2: WNHNN and SYGVQD (reference sequence). The CDR3 has 12 amino acids. Trimming shortened V by 7 bases and J by 0 bases, and 7 bases separated the two germline ends. In DNA form, the CDR3 reads TGCGCCAGCATTGACAGCTCCTACGAGCAGTACTTC. It yields the protein CASIDSSYEQYF.

This clonotype was counted between two and nine times. CDR3 in amino acids: CASSLDGTYEQYF. The CDR3 coding sequence is TGTGCCAGCAGCTTAGACGGGACCTACGAGCAGTACTTC. The chain joins TRBV7-2 to TRBJ2-7, with D possibly being TRBD2 (5 bases). From germline, CDR1 is SGHTA and CDR2 FQGNSA. CDR3 size: 13 residues. V was pared by 1 base and J by 2 bases, with 6 bases between.

The chain recombines TRBV2 with TRBJ2-7, with 11 nucleotides matching TRBD2. The CDR3 is 13 amino acids. V gave up 8 bases and J gave up 2 bases; unmatched junction bases: 2. Germline CDR1 reads SNHLY; CDR2 reads FYNNEI. CDR3 sequence: CASGTSGTYEQYF. The DNA of the CDR3 is TGTGCCAGCGGGACTAGCGGCACCTACGAGCAGTACTTC.

For this clonotype: It may be a read error: a sequence one base away is much more abundant. This chain joins TRBV4-2 and TRBJ2-7, with 9 bases identical to TRBD2. The CDR3 runs to 18 residues. The V gene end was trimmed by 4 bases and the J gene end by 7 bases; junction bases not matched to a gene: 20. Germline V gene data show CDR1 as LGHNA and CDR2 as YNFKEQ. The CDR3 region has the DNA TGTGCCAGCAGCCTCTTGTCGAGTAGCGGGAGCGTGGGGAATGAGCAGTACTTC. Residues: CASSLLSSSGSVGNEQYF.

As to this clonotype: No conserved phenylalanine or tryptophan is present at the end of the CDR3, so a read error is the likely explanation. The DNA is omitted, as the CDR3 cannot be located on it reliably, and the CDR3 follows TCRdb's listing. J is TRBJ2-6 and V is TRBV7-8; the D call of TRBD2 is as the table states it, not checked on the DNA. Germline-derived CDR1 and CDR2 are SGHVS and FQNEAQ. Both ends counted, the CDR3 spans 18 residues. CDR3 region: CASSFTTGADSSYEQYFG.

This clonotype was found many times. The chain combines TRBV15 with TRBJ2-5, with D hard to call. Germline values: CDR1 LNHNV, CDR2 YYDKDF (reference sequence). The CDR3 runs 13 residues. V was cut by 0 bases and J by 5 bases, with 7 bases left in between. CDR3 sequence reads: CATSREGEETQYF. Written as DNA, the CDR3 is TGTGCCACCAGCAGAGAAGGCGAGGAGACCCAGTACTTC.

This clonotype has ten or more counts. A much larger clone is a single base away; this may be a read error. The chain combines TRBV28 with TRBJ2-5; 8 nucleotides match TRBD1. Germline CDR1 is MDHEN and CDR2 is SYDVKM. The V and J ends lost 4 bases and 11 bases, in that order; junction bases with no gene match: 18. The CDR3 runs to 16 residues. The CDR3 DNA sequence: TGTGCCAGCAGTTCCTCTTCAGGGGGCTTCTACAATGAGCAGTACTTC. Amino acid sequence: CASSSSSGGFYNEQYF.

This clonotype was detected ten times or more. The chain recombines TRBV5-3 with TRBJ1-2; weak D call: TRBD1 (5 bases). TRBV5-3 carries the ORF label, with uncertain function. The CDR3 loop spans 18 amino acids. Trimming cost V 0 bases and J 4 bases, with 22 bases left between them. CDR3 region: CARSLVVRVPRLTYGYTF. In nucleotides, the CDR3 is TGTGCCAGAAGCTTGGTTGTCAGGGTTCCTAGACTGACCTATGGCTACACCTTC.

The CDR3 DNA follows: TGTGCCAGCAGCTTGCAGCAAGATACGCAGTATTTT. It specifies CASSLQQDTQYF. The chain uses TRBV7-8 and TRBJ2-3; D is unresolved. CDR3 length: 12 residues. Between the trimmed V and J ends, which lost 3 bases and 5 bases, there was a span of 6 bases. Per the germline V gene, CDR1 is SGHVS and CDR2 is FQNEAQ.

This clonotype is labeled medium-sized. This chain connects TRBV7-2 to TRBJ2-1, with 7 bases fitting TRBD1. Trimming took 1 base from V and 2 from J; bases not matched to a gene: 2. Looked up from germline, CDR1 is SGHTA and CDR2 is FQGNSA. This CDR3 is built from 15 residues. The CDR3, as DNA: TGTGCCAGCAGCTTAGGGGGACAGACCTACAATGAGCAGTTCTTC. This sequence encodes CASSLGGQTYNEQFF.

This rearrangement joins TRBV10-3 to TRBJ2-4, with D unresolved. Trimming removed 6 bases at V and 1 base at J, with 10 bases between. The CDR3 contains 14 residues. Germline-derived CDR1 and CDR2 are ENHRY and SYGVKD. This CDR3 reads CAIRSTLAKNIQYF. The CDR3 bases are TGTGCCATCAGATCTACTTTGGCCAAAAACATTCAGTACTTC.

This chain links TRBV6-2 or TRBV6-3 with TRBJ2-7, with TRBD2 matching 12 bases. Germline loops: CDR1 MNHEY, CDR2 SVGEGT. The trim removed 7 bases at V and 7 bases at J, leaving 8 bases unmatched. This CDR3 spans 14 amino acids. CDR3 loop: CASISSGRGNEQYF. In DNA, the CDR3 is TGTGCCAGCATATCTAGCGGGAGGGGGAATGAGCAGTACTTC.

The CDR3 DNA follows: TGTGCCAGCAGCTCCTACCGGACTAACTCCTACGAGCAGTACTTC. The encoded protein is CASSSYRTNSYEQYF. The chain uses TRBV7-2 and TRBJ2-7; the D gene is possibly TRBD2 (6 bases). The CDR3 extends over 15 amino acids. V shed 4 bases and J shed 0 bases, with 13 bases lying between them. CDR1 is SGHTA, CDR2 FQGNSA, per germline.

V and J are TRBV5-6 and TRBJ1-2; D remains ambiguous. Germline CDR1 reads SGHDT; CDR2 reads YYEEEE. V lost 0 bases and J 8 bases, leaving 8 bases between the germline ends. The CDR3 length is 12 residues. CDR3 residues: CASSLDGSGYTF. The CDR3 bases are TGTGCCAGCAGCTTGGACGGGAGCGGCTACACCTTC. The complete variable domain, with remaining parts taken from reference TRBV5-6 and TRBJ1-2, reads DAGVTQSPTHLIKTRGQQVTLRCSPKSGHDTVSWYQQALGQGPQFIFQYYEEEERQRGNFPDRFSGHQFPNYSSELNVNALLLGDSALYLCASSLDGSGYTFGSGTRLTVV.

This clonotype counts as medium-sized. The chain couples TRBV7-9 to TRBJ1-1, with D possibly matching TRBD1 (5 bases). The CDR3 covers 16 residues. The germline CDR1 and CDR2 sequences are SEHNR and FQNEAQ (reference sequence). V dropped 0 bases and J dropped 5 bases, with 16 bases sitting between them. The CDR3 DNA reads TGTGCCAGCAGCTTAGCGTCCGGCCCACGGGGGACTGAAGCTTTCTTT. Encoded protein: CASSLASGPRGTEAFF.

The chain carries TRBV7-2 and TRBJ2-1; D is possibly TRBD2 (5 bases). CDR1 is SGHTA, CDR2 FQGNSA, per germline. V shed 3 bases and J shed 10 bases, with 13 bases lying between them. This CDR3 region has 13 residues. CDR3 bases: TGTGCCAGCAGCTTGTTGAGGGCCCACGAGCAGTTCTTC. Amino acids: CASSLLRAHEQFF.

The V and J genes are TRBV11-1 and TRBJ2-3, with D uncertain. The germline CDR1 and CDR2 sequences are SGHAT and FQDESV (reference sequence). The CDR3 spans 13 residues. Trimming shortened V by 3 bases and J by 6 bases, and 10 bases separated the two germline ends. CDR3 sequence (DNA): TGTGCCAGCAGCTTTCCTTCTACGGATACGCAGTATTTT. It specifies CASSFPSTDTQYF.

The chain is built from TRBV5-1 and TRBJ2-2; weak D call: TRBD2 (6 bases). This CDR3 is 16 amino acids long. V lost 1 base to trimming and J lost 3 bases, with 13 bases between them. Germline lookup yields CDR1 SGHRS and CDR2 YFSETQ. The CDR3 nucleotides are TGCGCCAGCAGCTTGCATCCTAGCGAAGACACCGGGGAGCTGTTTTTT. This translates into CASSLHPSEDTGELFF.

This chain links TRBV7-2 with TRBJ2-5; perhaps D is TRBD1 or TRBD2 (5 bases each). Judging by the DNA end, TRBJ2-1 fits better; the J call may be wrong. Germline assignment: CDR1 SGHTA and CDR2 FQGNSA. CDR3 length: 13 amino acids. In DNA, the CDR3 is TGTGCCAGCAGCTTGAGCCAGGGAGCGGAGCAGTTCTTC. Its translation is CASSLSQGAEQFF.

This clonotype qualifies as medium-sized. The rearrangement links TRBV25-1 to TRBJ1-6, with 7 bases identical to TRBD1. The ends lost 2 bases at V and 5 bases at J; junction bases unmatched: 3. CDR3 length: 15 residues. Germline values: CDR1 MGHDK, CDR2 SYGVNS. The CDR3 protein is CASSEGTAHNSPLHF. The CDR3 DNA reads TGTGCCAGCAGTGAAGGGACAGCCCATAATTCACCCCTCCACTTT.

The chain carries TRBV28 and TRBJ2-1; D is undetermined. The J call may be faulty, since TRBJ2-7 better matches the DNA end. There are 14 residues in the CDR3. Germline CDR1 is MDHEN and CDR2 is SYDVKM. CDR3 sequence reads: CASSRTFAAYEQYF. The CDR3 region has the DNA TGTGCCAGCAGCCGAACCTTCGCCGCCTACGAGCAGTACTTC.

This clonotype is medium-sized by share. The genes are TRBV7-8 and TRBJ2-3; 8 bases fit TRBD1. Germline CDR1 is SGHVS and CDR2 is FQNEAQ. This CDR3 spans 16 amino acids. The V and J ends lost 1 base and 5 bases, in that order; junction bases with no gene match: 8. DNA for the CDR3: TGTGCCAGCAGCTTAGAAGGCAGGGGGCTCGGAGATACGCAGTATTTT. The encoded protein is CASSLEGRGLGDTQYF.